The entry that follows covers one T cell receptor beta chain sequence. CDR3 length: 12 amino acids. Trimming removed 5 bases at V and 7 bases at J, with 6 bases between. Germline CDR1 reads SNHLY; CDR2 reads FYNNEI. Measured with immunoSEQ multiplex PCR; TCRdb has only the in-frame clones, and not every one. The sample comprises 150,000 to 160,000 clones, 94% of which are singletons, and approximately 6% rests with the top ten. This entry is derived from a study of control samples from healthy donors and cancer patients. The sequence was collected from a man aged 35 to 55 in good health. This chain uses TRBV2 with TRBJ1-6; D might be TRBD1 (5 bases). Sequenced sample: blood. The CDR3 region has the DNA TGTGCCAGCAGTTACAGGAATTCACCCCTCCACTTT. Amino acid sequence: CASSYRNSPLHF.